This T cell receptor beta chain emerged from a study of blood T cell repertoires in COVID-19. For the study at large: T cells, B-cell-depleted T cells, or PBMCs provided the cDNA or gDNA that served as material.

Profiled with immunoSEQ multiplex PCR; TCRdb holds only in-frame clones, not every one. Of around 100,000 clones in the sample, around four fifths were seen once. The source is a man between 45 and 60 years old with active or convalescent COVID-19. Sample: peripheral blood.

The DNA of the CDR3 is TGCGCCAGCAGCTTAGGGGGTGGCGGAAACATTCAGTACTTC. It encodes CASSLGGGGNIQYF. The chain carries TRBV5-1 and TRBJ2-4; D might be TRBD1 (6 bases). V lost 2 bases, J lost 6 bases, and 12 bases lay in between. Germline V gene sequence: CDR1 SGHRS, CDR2 YFSETQ. The CDR3 has 14 amino acids.